What follows is one T cell receptor (beta chain) and its context. The CDR3 is 14 residues long. CDR1 and CDR2 (germline): MDHEN, SYDVKM. The V end was cut by 5 bases, the J end by 3 bases, with 13 bases between. The entry originates in a study of T cell responses to AZD1222 COVID-19 vaccine. Sequencing was performed with immunoSEQ multiplex PCR; in TCRdb, only in-frame clones are kept and a portion is missing. The sample contains some 100,000 clones, more than 75% of which appear only once. This chain joins TRBV28 and TRBJ1-2; the D gene is possibly TRBD1 (6 bases). The sequences come from peripheral blood, collected on day 0 of AZD1222 vaccination. This TCR was recovered from an adult in good health. Here the CDR3 reads CASSPGGPDYGYTF. The CDR3 region has the DNA TGTGCCAGCAGTCCCGGGGGGCCGGACTATGGCTACACCTTC.